This T cell receptor (beta chain) originates from a study of blood T cells in healthy people across ages. A sample-barcoded 5' primer and a J-beta primer mix were used in a second PCR of about 6 to 12 cycles. In TCRdb, the 5' RACE reads were re-called with MiXCR into one record per CDR3 protein. Of about 730,000 distinct CDR3 sequences in the sample, around 46% were seen once. V was shortened by 1 base and J by 2 bases, with 13 bases between the two germline ends. Per the germline V gene, CDR1 is SEHNR and CDR2 is FQNEAQ (reference sequence). This CDR3 region has 16 residues. There are a few counts of this clonotype.

The chain combines TRBV7-9 with TRBJ2-3, with D perhaps matching TRBD2 (6 bases). The receptor comes from a woman in her fifties or sixties in good health. The sequencing input was blood. The CDR3 reads CASSLEGLALTDTQYF. CDR3 in DNA: TGTGCCAGCAGCTTAGAGGGACTGGCACTCACAGATACGCAGTATTTT.